The source of this T cell receptor beta chain is a study of blood T cell repertoires in COVID-19. CDR3 length equals 16 residues. V lost 3 bases, J lost 5 bases, and 9 bases stayed unmatched. The germline V gene has CDR1 KGHSH and CDR2 LQKENI. In the authors' methods: Cell counts per sample came from amplifying reference gene primers. Repertoires were generated with immunoSEQ multiplex PCR, while TCRdb's copy carries only in-frame clones and drops some. Clone size and V and J calls were adopted from that table, with D and trimming inferred from the DNA. The repertoire holds 120,000 or so clones, with 80% to 90% as singletons.

This chain connects TRBV18 to TRBJ1-1; TRBD1 matches at 10 bases. The sample consisted of peripheral blood. This receptor was taken from an older man with active or convalescent COVID-19. As DNA, the CDR3 is TGTGCCAGCTCACCCCGACAGGGGGCGAGTAGTACTGAAGCTTTCTTT. It yields the protein CASSPRQGASSTEAFF.